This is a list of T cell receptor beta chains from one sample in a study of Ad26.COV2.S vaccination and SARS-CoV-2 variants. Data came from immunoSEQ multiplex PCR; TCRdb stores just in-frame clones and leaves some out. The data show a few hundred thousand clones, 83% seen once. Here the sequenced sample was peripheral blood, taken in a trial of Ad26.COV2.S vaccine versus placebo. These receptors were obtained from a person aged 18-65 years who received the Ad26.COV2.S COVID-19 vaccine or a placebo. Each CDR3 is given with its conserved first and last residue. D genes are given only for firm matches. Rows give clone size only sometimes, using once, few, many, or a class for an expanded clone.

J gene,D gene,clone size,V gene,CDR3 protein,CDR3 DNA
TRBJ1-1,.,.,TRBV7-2,CASSLQGLNTEAFF,TGTGCCAGCAGCTTGCAGGGATTGAACACTGAAGCTTTCTTT
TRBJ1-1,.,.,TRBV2,CASRHRDIVNTEAFF,TGTGCCAGCAGGCACAGGGATATAGTGAACACTGAAGCTTTCTTT
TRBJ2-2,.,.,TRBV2,CASSGGSTNTGELFF,TGTGCCAGCAGTGGGGGCAGTACGAACACCGGGGAGCTGTTTTTT
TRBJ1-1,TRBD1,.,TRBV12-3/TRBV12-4,CASSFRGLRAFF,TGTGCCAGCAGTTTTAGGGGGCTGAGGGCTTTCTTT
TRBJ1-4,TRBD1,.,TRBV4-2,CASSPGQGREEKLFF,TGTGCCAGCAGCCCGGGACAGGGGCGGGAGGAAAAACTGTTTTTT
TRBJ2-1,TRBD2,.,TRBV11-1,CASSFSGRNYEQFF,TGTGCCAGCAGCTTTAGCGGGAGAAACTATGAGCAGTTCTTC
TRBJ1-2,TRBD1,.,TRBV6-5,CASGSAGTGANGYTF,TGTGCCAGCGGATCAGCCGGGACAGGCGCCAATGGCTACACCTTC
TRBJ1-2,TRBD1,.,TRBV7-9,CASSLNRDRETHGYTF,TGTGCCAGCAGCCTAAACCGGGACAGGGAGACTCATGGCTACACCTTC
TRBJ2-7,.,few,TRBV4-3,CASSQELYYEQYF,TGCGCCAGCAGCCAAGAACTATACTACGAGCAGTACTTC
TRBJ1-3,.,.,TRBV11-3,CASSFKGSGNTIYF,TGTGCCAGCAGCTTCAAGGGATCTGGAAACACCATATATTTT
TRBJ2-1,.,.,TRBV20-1,CSAWGNEQFF,TGCAGTGCTTGGGGCAATGAGCAGTTCTTC
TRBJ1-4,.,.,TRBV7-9,CASSHMTGFNEKLFF,TGTGCCAGCAGCCACATGACAGGATTTAATGAAAAACTGTTTTTT
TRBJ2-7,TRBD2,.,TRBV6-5,CASSYSGGRSYEQYF,TGTGCCAGCAGTTACTCTGGCGGGAGGTCGTACGAGCAGTACTTC
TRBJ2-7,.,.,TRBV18,CASSPWGNEQYF,TGTGCCAGCTCACCCTGGGGCAACGAGCAGTACTTC
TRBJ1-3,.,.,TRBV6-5,CASRREVRSGNTIYF,TGTGCCAGCCGGAGGGAAGTACGCTCTGGAAACACCATATATTTT
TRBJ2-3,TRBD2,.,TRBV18,CASSLLSGVAGVDTQYF,TGTGCCAGCTCTCTCCTCAGCGGGGTAGCGGGAGTGGATACGCAGTATTTT
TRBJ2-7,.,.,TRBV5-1,CASSLGLLDYEQYF,TGCGCCAGCAGCTTGGGACTATTAGACTACGAGCAGTACTTC
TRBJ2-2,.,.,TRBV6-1,CASSAAGTDILAGELFF,TGTGCCAGCAGTGCCGCCGGGACGGACATTTTGGCCGGGGAGCTGTTTTTT
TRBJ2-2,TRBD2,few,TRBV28,CAAQGLAPGELFF,TGTGCCGCCCAGGGACTAGCCCCCGGGGAGCTGTTTTTT
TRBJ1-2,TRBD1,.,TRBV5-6,CASTPADRGPYYGYTF,TGTGCCAGCACCCCAGCGGACAGGGGACCTTACTATGGCTACACCTTC
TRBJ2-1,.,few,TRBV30,CAWTSGVEQFF,TGTGCCTGGACCTCAGGGGTAGAGCAGTTCTTC
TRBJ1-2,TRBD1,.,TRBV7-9,CASSLGRGTGENYGYTF,TGTGCCAGCAGCTTAGGTAGGGGGACAGGGGAGAACTATGGCTACACCTTC
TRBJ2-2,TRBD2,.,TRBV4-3,CASSQELAGTVTGELFF,TGCGCCAGCAGCCAGGAACTAGCGGGGACGGTAACCGGGGAGCTGTTTTTT
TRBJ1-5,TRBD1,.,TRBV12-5,CASGGQGVHQPQHF,TGTGCTAGTGGGGGACAGGGGGTGCATCAGCCCCAGCATTTT
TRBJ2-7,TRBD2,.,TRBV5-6,CASSSRTSGLARSYEQYF,TGTGCCAGCAGCTCCAGGACTAGCGGGCTAGCTCGTTCCTACGAGCAGTACTTC
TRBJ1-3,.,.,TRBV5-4,CASSFRGNTIYF,TGTGCCAGCAGCTTCAGAGGAAACACCATATATTTT
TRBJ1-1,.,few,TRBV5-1,CASSVDSRNTEAFF,TGCGCCAGCAGCGTGGACAGCCGGAACACTGAAGCTTTCTTT
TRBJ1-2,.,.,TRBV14,CASSQSGYGYTF,TGTGCCAGCAGCCAATCGGGTTATGGCTACACCTTC